This TCR beta chain came from a study of TIL therapy for anti-PD-1-resistant metastatic lung cancer. About the study: Tumors carried a median roughly 1.5 non-synonymous mutations per megabase. Study outcomes and limitations: Many TIL product clones were absent from baseline tumor, suggesting clonal contraction.

Sequencing used immunoSEQ v3. Libraries were prepared by immunoSEQ multiplex PCR; TCRdb keeps only in-frame clonotypes and omits some of them. The table includes approximately 27,000 clones, around 77% detected once. This clone was counted once. Its antigen is currently unknown. Time point: pre-treatment sample, taken before nivolumab and TIL therapy. Pleural nodules or supraclavicular lymph nodes made up most of the excised metastases sampled. The sequence derives from a person aged 25 to 80 with non-small cell lung cancer. The sample in question was tumor tissue, obtained at baseline.

In DNA form, the CDR3 reads TGTGCCAGCAGCTTAACTTTCCCCTCCTACGAGCAGTACTTC. It yields the protein CASSLTFPSYEQYF. The chain is built from TRBV11-3 and TRBJ2-7; no definite D call. Trimming left V 2 bases short and J 0 bases short, with 8 bases between. Germline assignment: CDR1 SGHNT and CDR2 YENEEA. The CDR3 runs 14 residues.